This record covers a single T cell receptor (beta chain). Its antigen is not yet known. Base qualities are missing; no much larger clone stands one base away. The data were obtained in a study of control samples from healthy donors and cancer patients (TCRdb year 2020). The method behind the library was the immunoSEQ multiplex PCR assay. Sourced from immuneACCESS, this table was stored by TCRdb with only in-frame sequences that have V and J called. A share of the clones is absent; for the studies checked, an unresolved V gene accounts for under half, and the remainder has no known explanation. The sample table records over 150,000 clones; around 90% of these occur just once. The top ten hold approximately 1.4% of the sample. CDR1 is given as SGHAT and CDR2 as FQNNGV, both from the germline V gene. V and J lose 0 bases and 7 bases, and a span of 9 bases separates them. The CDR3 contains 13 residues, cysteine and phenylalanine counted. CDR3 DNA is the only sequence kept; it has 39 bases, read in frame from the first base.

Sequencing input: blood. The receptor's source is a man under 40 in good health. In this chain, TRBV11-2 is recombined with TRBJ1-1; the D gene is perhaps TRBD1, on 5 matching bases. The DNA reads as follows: TGTGCCAGCAGCTTAGAAAGACAGCTTGAAGCTTTCTTT. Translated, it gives CASSLERQLEAFF.